This T cell receptor (beta chain) emerged from a study of blood T cell repertoires in COVID-19. Across the study: T cells, B-cell-depleted T cells, or PBMCs supplied cDNA or gDNA.

Measured with immunoSEQ multiplex PCR; TCRdb has only the in-frame clones, and not every one. The sample contains 250,000 to 350,000 clones, more than 80% of which appear only once. The V gene end was trimmed by 7 bases and the J gene end by 4 bases; junction bases not matched to a gene: 8. CDR1 MDHEN and CDR2 SYDVKM come from the germline V gene. This CDR3 spans 15 amino acids. The J gene is TRBJ1-4, the V gene TRBV28; TRBD1 matches 8 bases. This clonotype was sampled from a woman in her twenties or thirties who had recovered from COVID-19. The sample was PBMCs or T cells enriched from blood (not recorded which). The CDR3 coding sequence is TGTGCCAGCAAGATACGGACAGGGAATAATGAAAAACTGTTTTTT. Amino acid sequence: CASKIRTGNNEKLFF.